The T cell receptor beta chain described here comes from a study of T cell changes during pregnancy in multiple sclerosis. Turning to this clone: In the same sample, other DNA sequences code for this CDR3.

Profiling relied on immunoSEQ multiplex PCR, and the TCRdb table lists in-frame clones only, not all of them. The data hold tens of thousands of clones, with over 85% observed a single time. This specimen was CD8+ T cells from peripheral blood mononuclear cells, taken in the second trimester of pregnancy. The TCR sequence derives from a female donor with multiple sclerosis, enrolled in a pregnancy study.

CDR3 bases: TGTGCCAGTAGTATAGGAGCAAATGAGCAGTTCTTC. As protein: CASSIGANEQFF. The chain joins TRBV19 to TRBJ2-1; D is unclear. CDR1 is LNHDA and CDR2 is SQIVND in the germline V gene (reference sequence). The CDR3 covers 12 residues. The ends were cut back, 1 base at V and 7 bases at J, with 5 bases in the middle.